The sequence of this TCR beta chain was determined in a study of shared clonotypes between healthy human individuals. The overall study: With ages of 18 to 49, the donors were two women and a few men. The study used three CD4 naive, three CD4 memory, two CD8 naive and one CD8 memory plate per donor.

Only Caucasian adults living in Nashville, Tennessee served as donors. The CDR3 extends over 13 amino acids. Germline V gene data show CDR1 as SGHRS and CDR2 as YFSETQ. Trimming removed 0 bases at V and 4 bases at J, with 5 bases between. Splitting of each subset's genomic DNA was done evenly across several immunoSEQ plates. Assay: immunoSEQ multiplex PCR; the TCRdb copy retains only in-frame clones and omits some. The sample lists approximately 500,000 clones; 96% were seen once. On this clone itself: The same CDR3 can be traced to other DNA sequences in this sample.

Sequenced sample: naive CD4+ T cells sorted from blood. Subset noted: CD45RA+ positively selected. This chain links TRBV5-1 with TRBJ1-3; D not certain. This sequence was found in a woman aged 25 to 39 in good health. The CDR3 region has the DNA TGCGCCAGCAGCTTGGACAGCGGAAACACCATATATTTT. Protein: CASSLDSGNTIYF.